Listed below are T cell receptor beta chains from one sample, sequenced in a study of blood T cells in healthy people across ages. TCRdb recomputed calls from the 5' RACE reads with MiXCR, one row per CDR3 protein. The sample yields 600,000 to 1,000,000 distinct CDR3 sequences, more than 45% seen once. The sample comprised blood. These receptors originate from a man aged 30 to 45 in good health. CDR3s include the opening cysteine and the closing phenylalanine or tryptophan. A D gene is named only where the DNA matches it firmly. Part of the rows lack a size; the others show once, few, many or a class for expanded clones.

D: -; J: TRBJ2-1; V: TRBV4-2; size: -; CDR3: CASSQDGGTAYNEQFF; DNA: TGTGCCAGCAGCCAAGATGGGGGGACAGCCTACAATGAGCAGTTCTTC
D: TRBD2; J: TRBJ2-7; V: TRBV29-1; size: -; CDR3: CSVRTSGVASYEQYF; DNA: TGCAGCGTGAGGACTAGCGGGGTTGCCTCCTACGAGCAGTACTTC
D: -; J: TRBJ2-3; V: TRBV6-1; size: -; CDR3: CASSEGSAGSDTQYF; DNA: TGTGCCAGCAGTGAAGGTTCGGCAGGGTCAGATACGCAGTATTTT
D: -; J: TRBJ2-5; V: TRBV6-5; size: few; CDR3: CASSSQLIQETQYF; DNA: TGTGCCAGCAGCTCACAACTAATCCAAGAGACCCAGTACTTC
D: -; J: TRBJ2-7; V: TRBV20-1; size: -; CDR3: CSARDWRNLYEQYF; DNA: TGCAGTGCTAGAGACTGGCGAAACCTTTACGAGCAGTACTTC
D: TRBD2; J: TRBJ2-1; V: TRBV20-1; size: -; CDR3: CSAVTSGYYNEQFF; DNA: TGCAGTGCTGTGACTAGCGGGTATTACAATGAGCAGTTCTTC
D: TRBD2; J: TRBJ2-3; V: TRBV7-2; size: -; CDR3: CASSRQSGGGADTQYF; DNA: TGTGCCAGCAGTAGACAGAGCGGGGGGGGCGCAGATACGCAGTATTTT
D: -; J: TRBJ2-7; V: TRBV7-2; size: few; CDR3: CASSLVTDSPVEQYF; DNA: TGTGCCAGCAGCTTAGTAACGGACTCCCCCGTGGAGCAGTACTTC
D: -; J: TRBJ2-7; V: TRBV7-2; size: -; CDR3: CASSSRHTNEQYF; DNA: TGTGCCAGCAGCTCCAGGCACACTAATGAGCAGTACTTC
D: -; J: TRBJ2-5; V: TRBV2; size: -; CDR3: CATSITDLGETQYF; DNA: TGTGCCACCTCAATAACGGACCTCGGAGAGACCCAGTACTTC
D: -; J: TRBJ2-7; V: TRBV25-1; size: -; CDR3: CARGPAYAHYEQYF; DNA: TGTGCCAGAGGACCCGCTTACGCGCACTACGAGCAGTACTTC
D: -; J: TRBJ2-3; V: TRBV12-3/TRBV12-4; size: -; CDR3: CTSSLEAGVADTQYF; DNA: TGTACCAGCAGTTTAGAAGCAGGAGTGGCAGATACGCAGTATTTT
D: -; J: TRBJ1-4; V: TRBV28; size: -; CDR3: CASRSGEVNEKLFF; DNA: TGTGCCAGCAGGTCCGGGGAAGTTAATGAAAAACTGTTTTTT